This paragraph covers one T cell receptor beta chain sequence. Per the germline V gene, CDR1 is SNHLY and CDR2 is FYNNEI. Trimming shortened V by 5 bases and J by 6 bases, and 14 bases separated the two germline ends. The CDR3 length is 14 residues. The data derive from a study of shared clonotypes between healthy human individuals. Every immunoSEQ plate was one replicate of a subset's evenly spread DNA. The repertoire was sequenced with immunoSEQ multiplex PCR; TCRdb's copy has only in-frame clones and lacks some. The table has about 2.5 million clones, about nine tenths seen once; the top ten hold around 0.4%.

This clonotype originated in a man between 18 and 29 years old in good health. Some clones in this sample may be carry-over from other donors' samples. This sequence joins TRBV2 and TRBJ2-4; maybe TRBD1 (6 bases). Sequencing was done on a sample of naive CD4+ T cells from PBMCs. Subset given: CD45RA+ positively selected. The CDR3 loop reads CASSIQGRGNIQYF. The DNA for the CDR3 is TGTGCCAGCAGTATACAGGGAAGGGGAAACATTCAGTACTTC. The whole variable domain, remainder taken from reference TRBV2 and TRBJ2-4, is EPEVTQTPSHQVTQMGQEVILRCVPISNHLYFYWYRQILGQKVEFLVSFYNNEISEKSEIFDDQFSVERPDGSNFTLKIRSTKLEDSAMYFCASSIQGRGNIQYFGAGTRLSVL.